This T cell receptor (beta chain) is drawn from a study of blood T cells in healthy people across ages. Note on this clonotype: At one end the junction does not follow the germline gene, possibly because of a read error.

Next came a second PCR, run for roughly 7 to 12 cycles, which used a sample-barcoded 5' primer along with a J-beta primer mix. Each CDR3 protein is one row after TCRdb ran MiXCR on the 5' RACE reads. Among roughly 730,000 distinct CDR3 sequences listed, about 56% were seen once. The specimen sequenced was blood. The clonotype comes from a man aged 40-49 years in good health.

Written as DNA, the CDR3 is TGTGCCAGCAGTTCCCCTCGCACAGGGAGCTCCTGCGAGCAGTACTTC. This encodes CASSSPRTGSSCEQYF. The V and J genes are TRBV6-2 or TRBV6-3 and TRBJ2-7; tentatively, D is TRBD1 (6 bases). The CDR3 is 16 residues long. Germline V gene lookup returns CDR1 MNHEY and CDR2 SVGEGT.